These T cell receptor beta chains were read from a single sample in a study of cytomegalovirus exposure and HLA in healthy donors. The method was immunoSEQ multiplex PCR; TCRdb's version includes in-frame clones alone and lacks a portion of them. Recorded for this sample: about 170,000 clones. Material: PBMCs. The receptor source for this set is a woman aged 18-30 years in good health and CMV-seropositive. Both conserved end residues are part of each CDR3. A D gene is named only where the DNA matches it firmly.

TRBV7-2	14	.	TRBJ1-5	TGTGCCAGCAGCGGCGGGGCAGGTTGGGAGCCCCAGCATTTT	CASSGGAGWEPQHF
TRBV6-6	14	TRBD1	TRBJ1-2	TGTGCCAGCATACCGGGACAGGGAGGTTATGGCTACACCTTC	CASIPGQGGYGYTF
TRBV28	13	TRBD1	TRBJ2-4	TGTGCCAGCAGAAACAGGGGAAAAAACATTCAGTACTTC	CASRNRGKNIQYF
TRBV7-9	14	TRBD2	TRBJ2-1	TGTGCCAGCAAACTAGCGGGGGGGCCCAATGAGCAGTTCTTC	CASKLAGGPNEQFF
TRBV18	14	TRBD1	TRBJ1-5	TGTGCCAGCTCACGAGGACAGGTCAATCAGCCCCAGCATTTT	CASSRGQVNQPQHF
TRBV4-1	16	TRBD1	TRBJ2-1	TGCGCCAGCAGCCTTTCCGGGACAGGGATAGGAAATGAGCAGTTCTTC	CASSLSGTGIGNEQFF
TRBV13	16	.	TRBJ2-3	TGTGCCAGCAGCAATAAGGCGCGGGGTAGCACAGATACGCAGTATTTT	CASSNKARGSTDTQYF
TRBV11-2	15	.	TRBJ2-5	TGTGCCAGCAGCTTAGCGTCAGGGTACCAAGAGACCCAGTACTTC	CASSLASGYQETQYF
TRBV18	14	.	TRBJ1-2	TGTGCCAGCTCACCACTGGAGAAACTCTATGGCTACACCTTC	CASSPLEKLYGYTF
TRBV5-5	14	TRBD1	TRBJ1-1	TGTGCCAGCAGCGGGGACAGTTTCCCCACTGAAGCTTTCTTT	CASSGDSFPTEAFF
TRBV2	15	TRBD1	TRBJ1-1	TGTGCCAGCAGTGAGACAGGGATCATGAACACTGAAGCTTTCTTT	CASSETGIMNTEAFF
TRBV28	17	TRBD1	TRBJ1-6	TGTGCCAGCAGTTCCCTGGCAGGGGGCCCACGGGATTCACCCCTCCACTTT	CASSSLAGGPRDSPLHF
TRBV10-1	14	.	TRBJ1-6	TGCGCCAGCAGTGGGGAGGGTTCGGATTCACCCCTCCACTTT	CASSGEGSDSPLHF
TRBV7-9	13	.	TRBJ1-1	TGTGCCAGCAGCCCTGGGACAACGAGTGAAGCTTTCTTT	CASSPGTTSEAFF
TRBV11-3	13	.	TRBJ2-3	TGTGCCAGCAGCTATTCGGCGGCAGATACGCAGTATTTT	CASSYSAADTQYF
TRBV5-6	16	TRBD1	TRBJ2-5	TGTGCCAGCAGCGCCGACGTAGGGACAGGCGCAGAGACCCAGTACTTC	CASSADVGTGAETQYF
TRBV27	15	.	TRBJ2-7	TGTGCCAGCAGTGCGCGGGCCGATTCTTCCTACGAGCAGTACTTC	CASSARADSSYEQYF
TRBV18	14	.	TRBJ2-7	TGTGCCAGCTCACGATCGCAGGTTGCCTACGAGCAGTACTTC	CASSRSQVAYEQYF
TRBV20-1	11	.	TRBJ2-5	TGCAGTGCTACCCGAGAAGAGACCCAGTACTTC	CSATREETQYF
TRBV15	16	TRBD2	TRBJ2-2	TGTGCCACCAGCACCCGACTAGCGGGACACACCGGGGAGCTGTTTTTT	CATSTRLAGHTGELFF
TRBV19	14	.	TRBJ2-3	TGTGCCAGTAGTATTCCGGGAGGCACAGATACGCAGTATTTT	CASSIPGGTDTQYF
TRBV4-2	15	TRBD1	TRBJ2-7	TGTGCCAGCAGCCAAGATGGGACAGGAAACTACGAGCAGTACTTC	CASSQDGTGNYEQYF